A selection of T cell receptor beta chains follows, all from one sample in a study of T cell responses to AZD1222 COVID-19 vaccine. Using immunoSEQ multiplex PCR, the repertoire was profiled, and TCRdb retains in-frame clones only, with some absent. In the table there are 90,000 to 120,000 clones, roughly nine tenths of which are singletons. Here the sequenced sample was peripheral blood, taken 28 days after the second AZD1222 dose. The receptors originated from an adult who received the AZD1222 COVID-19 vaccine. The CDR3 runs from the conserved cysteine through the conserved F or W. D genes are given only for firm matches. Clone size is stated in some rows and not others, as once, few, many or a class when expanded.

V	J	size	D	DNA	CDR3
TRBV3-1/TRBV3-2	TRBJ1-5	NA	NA	TGTGCCAGCAGTCGCTCAGGGTACAATCAGCCCCAGCATTTT	CASSRSGYNQPQHF
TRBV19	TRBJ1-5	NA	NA	TGTGCCAGTAGTACTGACATAAGCAATCAGCCCCAGCATTTT	CASSTDISNQPQHF
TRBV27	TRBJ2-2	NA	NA	TGTGCCAGCAGTTTTAGGGTAAACACCGGGGAGCTGTTTTTT	CASSFRVNTGELFF
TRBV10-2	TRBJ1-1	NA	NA	TGCGCCAGCAGTGAACAGGGAGGCACTGAAGCTTTCTTT	CASSEQGGTEAFF
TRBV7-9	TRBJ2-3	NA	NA	TGTGCCAGCAGCTTAAGGGCAGGGGCCACAGATACGCAGTATTTT	CASSLRAGATDTQYF
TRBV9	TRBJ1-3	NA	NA	TGTGCCAGCAGCGTAGTAGAAGCTGGAAACACCATATATTTT	CASSVVEAGNTIYF
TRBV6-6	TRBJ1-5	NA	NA	TGTGCCAGCAGTTACGGCCGGGGAGGGTTAGGTCAGCCCCAGCATTTT	CASSYGRGGLGQPQHF
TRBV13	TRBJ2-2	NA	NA	TGTGCCAGCAGCTTAGGCAAGAACACCGGGGAGCTGTTTTTT	CASSLGKNTGELFF
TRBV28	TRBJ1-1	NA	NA	TGTGCCAGCAGTTTTAAGGGTCGGATGGGCATCACTGAAGCTTTCTTT	CASSFKGRMGITEAFF
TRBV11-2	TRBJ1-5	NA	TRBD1	TGTGCCAGCAGCCCAGGACAGGGGACGAAGCCCCAGCATTTT	CASSPGQGTKPQHF
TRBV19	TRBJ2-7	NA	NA	TGTGCCAGTAGTCCTTCAGGGGGGTCGTACGAGCAGTACTTC	CASSPSGGSYEQYF
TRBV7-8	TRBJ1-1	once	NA	TGTGCCAGCAGCGCTGGAGGGGCAGGGCTCACTGAAGCTTTCTTT	CASSAGGAGLTEAFF
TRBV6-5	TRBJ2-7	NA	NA	TGTGCCAGCAGTTACTCGGTAGCCTACGAGCAGTACTTC	CASSYSVAYEQYF
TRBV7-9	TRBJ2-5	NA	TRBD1	TGTGCCAGCAGCTTAGGGACAGGTCAAGAGACCCAGTACTTC	CASSLGTGQETQYF
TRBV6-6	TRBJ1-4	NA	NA	TGTGCCAGCAGTTACCTGGGTGACGAAAAACTGTTTTTT	CASSYLGDEKLFF
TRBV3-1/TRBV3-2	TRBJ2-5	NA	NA	TGTGCCAGCAGCCGGCCAGCTACAGGGTTTGGAGAGACCCAGTACTTC	CASSRPATGFGETQYF
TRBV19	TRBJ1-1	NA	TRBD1	TGTGCCAGTAGTACCACTTTGCCCAGGGGGCAACTGGAGGCTTTCTTT	CASSTTLPRGQLEAFF